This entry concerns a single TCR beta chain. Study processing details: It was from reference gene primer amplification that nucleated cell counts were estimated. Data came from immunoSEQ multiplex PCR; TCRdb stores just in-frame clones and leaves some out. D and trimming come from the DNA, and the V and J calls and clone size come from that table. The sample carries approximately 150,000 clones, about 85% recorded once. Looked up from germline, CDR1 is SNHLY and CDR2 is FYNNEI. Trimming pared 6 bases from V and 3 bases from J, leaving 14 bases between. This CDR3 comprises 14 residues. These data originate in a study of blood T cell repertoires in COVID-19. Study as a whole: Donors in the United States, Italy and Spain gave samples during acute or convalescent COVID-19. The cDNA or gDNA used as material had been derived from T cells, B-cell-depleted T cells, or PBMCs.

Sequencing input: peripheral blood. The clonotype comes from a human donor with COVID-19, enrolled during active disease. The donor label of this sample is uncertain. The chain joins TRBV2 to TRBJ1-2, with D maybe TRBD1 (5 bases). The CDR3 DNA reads TGTGCCAGCAGCTCGACGGGGGGTGACTATGGCTACACCTTC. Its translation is CASSSTGGDYGYTF.